The present T cell receptor beta chain was sequenced within a study of fetal regulatory T cell absence and autoimmunity (dated by TCRdb to about 2017). About the investigation overall: Exocrine pancreas autoimmunity was observed in the IPEX patients in the absence of clinical diabetes. The investigation overall reported the following: The TCR compartment showed significant oligoclonal enrichment in pancreas versus cord blood, with some top clones over 95-fold enriched. The oligoclonal enrichment was taken as support for antigen-driven autoimmunity in the pancreas before birth in IPEX syndrome. TRB gene family usage was found to be broadly similar between cord blood and pancreas and to resemble published neonatal and adult repertoires.

Genomic DNA from frozen pancreas tissue was processed for repertoire sequencing. The DNeasy Blood and Tissue Kit was used to extract roughly 1.7-3.4 ug of genomic DNA from umbilical cord blood or frozen pancreas. Its CDR3 holds 15 amino acids, cysteine through phenylalanine. Only CDR3 DNA remains: 45 bases, in frame from the first base. As encoded in the germline V gene (reference sequence), CDR1 is MNHEY while CDR2 is SMNVEV. From V the trimming removes 0 bases and from J it removes 3 bases, while the gene matches leave 5 bases of the junction unaccounted for. On the immunoSEQ human TCRbeta survey platform, TCRbeta CDR3 regions were amplified and barcoded with a two-step multiplex PCR. Sequencing of the libraries was done on Illumina instruments, and IgH was sequenced in parallel from the same samples. The study's own analysis went as follows. Raw reads were filtered against IMGT V, D, J definitions and were binned using a nearest-neighbor algorithm so that PCR and sequencing errors were removed. A clone was defined by an identical nucleotide sequence, and differential abundance between tissues was tested with a Fisher exact test for each clone at a pFDR threshold of p<0.01. Clones with frequencies too low for statistical inference were excluded by a minimum inclusion filter of 10 in either sample. Pairwise clonal comparisons used the immunoSEQ Analyzer, and gene family usage was assessed with IMGT tools. The table was pulled from immuneACCESS by TCRdb, which kept in-frame rearrangements only. Such tables lose some clones; where checked, under half of the loss comes from unresolved V genes, and the rest has no known cause. V, J and clone size derive from that table, while D and trimming were established from the DNA sequence. The sample records more than 90,000 clones, about three quarters of which are singletons. The ten largest make up roughly 2% of the sample.

Regarding this clone: The antigen it binds to is not known. Base qualities are not at hand, and no much larger clone is one base apart.

This clonotype was sampled from a male donor with IPEX syndrome. Here the chain combines TRBV27 and TRBJ2-7; the junction holds 7 bases that match TRBD1. Sequences were obtained from pancreas tissue. The DNA reads TGTGCCAGCAGTTTATCAGGGGGCACCTTCTACGAGCAGTACTTC. This is translated as CASSLSGGTFYEQYF.